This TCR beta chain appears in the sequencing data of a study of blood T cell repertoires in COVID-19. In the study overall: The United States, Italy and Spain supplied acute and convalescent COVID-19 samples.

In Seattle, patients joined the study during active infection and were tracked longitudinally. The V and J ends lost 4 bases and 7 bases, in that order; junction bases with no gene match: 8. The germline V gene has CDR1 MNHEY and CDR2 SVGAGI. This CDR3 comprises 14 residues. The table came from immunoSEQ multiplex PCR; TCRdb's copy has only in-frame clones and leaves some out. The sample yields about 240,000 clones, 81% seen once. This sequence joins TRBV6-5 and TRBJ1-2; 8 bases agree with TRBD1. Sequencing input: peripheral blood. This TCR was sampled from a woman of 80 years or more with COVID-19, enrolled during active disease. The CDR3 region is CASSSPGQDSGYTF. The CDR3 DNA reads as TGTGCCAGCAGTTCCCCGGGACAGGACTCTGGCTACACCTTC.